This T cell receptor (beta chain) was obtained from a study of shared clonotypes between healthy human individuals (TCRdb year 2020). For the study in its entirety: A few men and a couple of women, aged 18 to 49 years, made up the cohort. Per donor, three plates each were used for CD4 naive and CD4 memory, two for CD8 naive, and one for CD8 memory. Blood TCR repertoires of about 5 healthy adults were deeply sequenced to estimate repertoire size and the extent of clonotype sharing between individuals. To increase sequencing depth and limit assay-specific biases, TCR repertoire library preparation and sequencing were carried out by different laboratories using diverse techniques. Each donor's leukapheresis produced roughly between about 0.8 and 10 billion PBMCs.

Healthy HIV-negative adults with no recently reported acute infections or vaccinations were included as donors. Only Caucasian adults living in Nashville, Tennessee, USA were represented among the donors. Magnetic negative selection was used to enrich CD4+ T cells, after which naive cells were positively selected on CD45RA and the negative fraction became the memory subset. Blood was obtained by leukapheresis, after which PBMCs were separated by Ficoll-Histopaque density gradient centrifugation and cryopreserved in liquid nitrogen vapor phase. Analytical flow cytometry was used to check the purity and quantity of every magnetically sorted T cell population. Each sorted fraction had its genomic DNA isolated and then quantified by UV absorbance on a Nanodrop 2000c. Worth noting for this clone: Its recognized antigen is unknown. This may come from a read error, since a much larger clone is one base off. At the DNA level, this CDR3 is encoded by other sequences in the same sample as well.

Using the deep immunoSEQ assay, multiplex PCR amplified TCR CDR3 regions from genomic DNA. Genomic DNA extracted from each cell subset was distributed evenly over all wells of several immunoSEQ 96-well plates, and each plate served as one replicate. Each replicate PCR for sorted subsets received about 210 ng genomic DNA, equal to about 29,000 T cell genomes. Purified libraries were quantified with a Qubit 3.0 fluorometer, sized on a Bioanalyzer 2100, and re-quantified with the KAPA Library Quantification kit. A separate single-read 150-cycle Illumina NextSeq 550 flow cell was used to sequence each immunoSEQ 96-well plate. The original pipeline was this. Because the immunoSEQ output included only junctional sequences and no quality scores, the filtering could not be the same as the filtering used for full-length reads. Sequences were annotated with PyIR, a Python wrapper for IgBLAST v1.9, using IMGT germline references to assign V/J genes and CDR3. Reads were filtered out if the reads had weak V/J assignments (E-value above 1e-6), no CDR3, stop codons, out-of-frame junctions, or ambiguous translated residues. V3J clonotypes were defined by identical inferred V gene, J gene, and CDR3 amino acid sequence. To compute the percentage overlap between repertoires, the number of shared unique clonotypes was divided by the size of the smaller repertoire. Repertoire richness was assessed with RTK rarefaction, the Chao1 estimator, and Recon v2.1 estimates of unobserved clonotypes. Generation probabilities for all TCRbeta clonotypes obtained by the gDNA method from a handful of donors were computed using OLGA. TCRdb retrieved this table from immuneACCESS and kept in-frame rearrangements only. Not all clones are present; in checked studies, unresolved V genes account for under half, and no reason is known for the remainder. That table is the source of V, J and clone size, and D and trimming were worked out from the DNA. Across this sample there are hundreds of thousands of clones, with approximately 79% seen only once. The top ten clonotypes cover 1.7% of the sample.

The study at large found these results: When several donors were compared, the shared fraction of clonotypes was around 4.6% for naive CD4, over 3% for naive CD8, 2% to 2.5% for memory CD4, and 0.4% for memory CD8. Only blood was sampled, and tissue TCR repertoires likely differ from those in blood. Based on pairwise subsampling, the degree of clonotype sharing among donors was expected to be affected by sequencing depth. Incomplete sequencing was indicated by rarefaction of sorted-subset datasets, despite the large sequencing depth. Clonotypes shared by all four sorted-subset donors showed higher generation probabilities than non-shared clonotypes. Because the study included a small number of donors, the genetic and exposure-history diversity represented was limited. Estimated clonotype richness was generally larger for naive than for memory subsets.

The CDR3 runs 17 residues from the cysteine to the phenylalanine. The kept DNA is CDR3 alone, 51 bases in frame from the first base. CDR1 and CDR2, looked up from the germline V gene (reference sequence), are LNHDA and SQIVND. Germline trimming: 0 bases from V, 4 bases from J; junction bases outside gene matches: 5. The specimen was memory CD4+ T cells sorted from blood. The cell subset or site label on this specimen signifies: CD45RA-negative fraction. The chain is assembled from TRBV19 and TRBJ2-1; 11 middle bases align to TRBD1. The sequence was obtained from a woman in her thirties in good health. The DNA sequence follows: TGTGCCAGTAGTATAGACTCCGGGACAGGGGGGTACAATGAGCAGTTCTTC. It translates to CASSIDSGTGGYNEQFF.